A selection of T cell receptor beta chains follows, all from one sample in a study of blood T cell repertoires in COVID-19. Some clones are missing from TCRdb's copy, which holds only in-frame ones; the method was immunoSEQ multiplex PCR. The profile shows 90,000 to 150,000 clones, 65% to 90% of them singletons. What was sequenced was peripheral blood. These receptors all stem from a man aged 80 or over with acute or convalescent COVID-19. Both conserved end residues are part of each CDR3. D genes are given only for firm matches. Some rows have no size entry. The others give once, few or many, or a class for an expanded clone.

V	D	size	J	DNA	CDR3
TRBV5-1	.	.	TRBJ1-4	TGCGCCAGCAGCTTGGCCGGGGGTTTAGCCGAAAAACTGTTTTTT	CASSLAGGLAEKLFF
TRBV10-3	.	.	TRBJ1-2	TGTGCCATCAGTGAGGGGAGCAGGGAGGGCTATGGCTACACCTTC	CAISEGSREGYGYTF
TRBV6-5	TRBD1	.	TRBJ1-5	TGTGCCAGCAGTTACCCGGACAGGAGTAGCAATCAGCCCCAGCATTTT	CASSYPDRSSNQPQHF
TRBV6-1	TRBD1	.	TRBJ2-3	TGTGCCAGCAGTGACCTCTTGACAGGGGGGAGCACAGATACGCAGTATTTT	CASSDLLTGGSTDTQYF
TRBV5-6	TRBD1	.	TRBJ1-1	TGTGCCAGCAGCCCAGACAGGGCAACTGAAGCTTTCTTT	CASSPDRATEAFF
TRBV5-1	TRBD1	.	TRBJ2-7	TGCGCCAGCAGCTTGGGGACAGGGAGTCCGTTCTACGAGCAGTACTTC	CASSLGTGSPFYEQYF
TRBV10-1	TRBD2	.	TRBJ2-1	TGCGCCAGCAGTGAGTCGAGGGTAGCGGGACTTAATGAGCAGTTCTTC	CASSESRVAGLNEQFF
TRBV21-1	.	.	TRBJ1-5	TGTGCCCCCGGCGGGGGGGGCAATCAGCCCCAGCATTTT	CAPGGGGNQPQHF
TRBV13	TRBD1	.	TRBJ2-5	TGTGCCAGCTCGGGGGACAGGGGCCAAGAGACCCAGTACTTC	CASSGDRGQETQYF
TRBV15	.	.	TRBJ1-1	TGTGCCACCAGCAGATACTGGAACACTGAAGCTTTCTTT	CATSRYWNTEAFF
TRBV19	.	.	TRBJ1-5	TGTGCCAGTAGAGACAGTCCGAATCAGCCCCAGCATTTT	CASRDSPNQPQHF
TRBV4-3	TRBD2	.	TRBJ2-3	TGCGCCAGCAGCCAAGATCTAACGGGTAGCGGGAGAGCAGATACGCAGTATTTT	CASSQDLTGSGRADTQYF
TRBV4-1	TRBD1	.	TRBJ2-1	TGCGCCAGCAGCCAACAGTCCGGGACAGTCAATGAGCAGTTCTTC	CASSQQSGTVNEQFF
TRBV13	TRBD2	.	TRBJ2-7	TGTGCCAGCAGCTTAACTAGCGCGAGGGGTGAGCAGTACTTC	CASSLTSARGEQYF
TRBV19	.	.	TRBJ1-2	TGTGCCAGTTCAACTGAAGATGGCTACACCTTC	CASSTEDGYTF
TRBV13	TRBD2	.	TRBJ2-1	TGTGCCAGCAGCTTCTCGACAGGGAGCGGACTAGCGGGGTACAATGAGCAGTTCTTC	CASSFSTGSGLAGYNEQFF
TRBV6-6	TRBD1	.	TRBJ2-1	TGTGCCAGCAGCCGAGACAGGGTAAACCCCATTAGCTCCTACAATGAGCAGTTCTTC	CASSRDRVNPISSYNEQFF
TRBV18	.	.	TRBJ2-2	TGTGCCAGCTCACCACCTGGAGCTAGCATGAACACCGGGGAGCTGTTTTTT	CASSPPGASMNTGELFF
TRBV19	.	.	TRBJ1-6	TGTGCCAGTAGTAGGCCAGGGGATCTGGGTTCACCCCTCCACTTT	CASSRPGDLGSPLHF
TRBV29-1	TRBD1	few	TRBJ1-2	TGCAGCGTGGGGACAGGGCTTAACTATGGCTACACCTTC	CSVGTGLNYGYTF
TRBV5-1	TRBD1	.	TRBJ2-6	TGCGCCAGCCATCCGACAGGGGGCCTCCCTGGGGCCAACGTCCTGACTTTC	CASHPTGGLPGANVLTF
TRBV30	.	few	TRBJ1-1	TGTGCCTGGAGTGTATTGGGGGCGGTCCGATCCGGTGAAGCTTTCTTT	CAWSVLGAVRSGEAFF
TRBV24-1	.	.	TRBJ2-1	TGTGCCACCAGTGAACCCGACAGGAATGAGCAGTTCTTC	CATSEPDRNEQFF
TRBV7-8	.	.	TRBJ2-3	TGTGCCAGCAGCCTTTCTAGGGATACGCAGTATTTT	CASSLSRDTQYF
TRBV12-3/TRBV12-4	.	.	TRBJ2-2	TGTGCCAGCAGTTTAACGTGGAGCGGGGAGCTGTTTTTT	CASSLTWSGELFF
TRBV28	.	.	TRBJ1-6	TGTGCCAGCACCACAGGGAGCTCCTATAATTCACCCCTCCACTTT	CASTTGSSYNSPLHF
TRBV12-3/TRBV12-4	.	.	TRBJ2-2	TGTGCCAGCAGCGCGAACACCGGGGAGCTGTTTTTT	CASSANTGELFF
TRBV27	.	once	TRBJ2-6	TGTGCCAGCAGCCCGACAGCGGGGGCCAACGTCCTGACTTTC	CASSPTAGANVLTF
TRBV7-3	.	.	TRBJ2-7	TGTGCCAGCAGCTTAACCGGCTACGAGCAGTACTTC	CASSLTGYEQYF
TRBV4-3	TRBD2	.	TRBJ2-3	TGCGCCAGCAGCCAAGATTCGGTCATAGCGGGAGGGTCAGATACGCAGTATTTT	CASSQDSVIAGGSDTQYF
TRBV27	TRBD1	.	TRBJ1-4	TGTGCCAGCTCGGACAGGGGGCTCGGTAATGAAAAACTGTTTTTT	CASSDRGLGNEKLFF
TRBV27	.	.	TRBJ1-3	TGTGCCAGCCCTCAGGGGTGGGGGGGAAACACCATATATTTT	CASPQGWGGNTIYF
TRBV6-6	TRBD1	.	TRBJ1-2	TGTGCCAGCAGTTACTCGCCGGGACAGGGGAGCCATGGCTACACCTTC	CASSYSPGQGSHGYTF